Listed below are T cell receptor beta chains from one sample, sequenced in a study of cytomegalovirus exposure and HLA in healthy donors. Sequencing used immunoSEQ multiplex PCR; TCRdb keeps in-frame clones, though not all of them. Its table records roughly 100,000 clones. Input material: PBMCs. The receptor set was obtained from a middle-aged man in good health and CMV-seronegative. Each CDR3 is given without its conserved first and last residue. A D gene is named only where the DNA matches it firmly.

D	V	CDR3
TRBD2	TRBV5-1	ASSLLAGEETQY
NA	TRBV18	ASSPPGAGELF
NA	TRBV6-5	ASGGAQPQH
NA	TRBV15	ATSRDLTGEAF
TRBD1	TRBV7-8	ASSQQGGQGWDTIY
NA	TRBV14	ASSQERGGSNYGYT
NA	TRBV5-1	ASTGGRKLF
NA	TRBV19	ASSRGHPGETQY
TRBD2	TRBV29-1	SVGLAGGSEQY
TRBD1	TRBV11-3	ASSLEVHRGGQPQH
NA	TRBV4-3	ASSQNSGVNTEAF
TRBD1	TRBV18	ASSPPRQGLSEAF
TRBD2	TRBV18	ASSPGLVTDTQY
TRBD2	TRBV15	ATSRDLPGGSYNEQF
TRBD2	TRBV11-3	ASSLGPREVYNEQF
NA	TRBV11-2	ASSLGTRNEQF
TRBD2	TRBV7-2	ASSFLAGGPVYEQY
TRBD1	TRBV5-4	ASSQGTGNNEQF
NA	TRBV5-5	ASRYWGGAGEAF
TRBD1	TRBV18	ASSPGQGGGYT
TRBD1	TRBV10-3	AISPGQPEKLF
NA	TRBV2	ASSLLLEQF
TRBD1	TRBV9	ASSVSGGTNEKLF
TRBD2	TRBV7-8	ASSIQAGGSYNEQF
TRBD2	TRBV7-2	ASSLGLLAAETQY
TRBD2	TRBV14	ASSQAGGNTQY
TRBD1	TRBV19	ASTADRGHGNTIY